This TCR beta chain was observed in a study of blood T cell repertoires in COVID-19. Measured with immunoSEQ multiplex PCR; TCRdb has only the in-frame clones, and not every one. Of 150,000 to 200,000 clones in the sample, around 90% were seen once. The V segment lost 2 bases and the J segment 6 bases; nucleotides outside the gene matches: 12. The CDR3 sequence is 16 residues long. The germline V gene encodes CDR1 SGHRS and CDR2 YFSETQ. The sequence derives from a human donor in a cohort sampled during active COVID-19. Sequencing was performed on peripheral blood. The chain carries TRBV5-1 and TRBJ2-7; TRBD1 agrees at 9 bases. CDR3 residues: CASSLNRGRGLGEQYF. Written as DNA, the CDR3 is TGCGCCAGCAGCTTAAACAGGGGGCGCGGACTTGGCGAGCAGTACTTC. Looking up the rest from reference TRBV5-1 and TRBJ2-7 gives the full variable domain: KAGVTQTPRYLIKTRGQQVTLSCSPISGHRSVSWYQQTPGQGLQFLFEYFSETQRNKGNFPGRFSGRQFSNSRSEMNVSTLELGDSALYLCASSLNRGRGLGEQYFGPGTRLTVT.